The 13 T cell receptor beta chains listed next were all sequenced from one sample in a study of blood T cell repertoires in COVID-19. Data came from immunoSEQ multiplex PCR; TCRdb stores just in-frame clones and leaves some out. The profile shows 250,000 or so clones, 84% of them singletons. Material for sequencing was PBMCs or T cells enriched from blood (not recorded which). All receptors derive from a man aged 50-59 years who had recovered from COVID-19.

The chain employs TRBV11-2 and TRBJ2-3; D remains ambiguous. The CDR3 covers 10 residues. CDR1 SGHAT and CDR2 FQNNGV come from the germline V gene. The V end lost 5 bases, the J end lost 7 bases, and 4 bases lay between the germline ends. The CDR3 nucleotides read TGTGCCAGCAGCGACAATACGCAGTATTTT. This translates into CASSDNTQYF.

The J gene is TRBJ1-4, the V gene TRBV5-1, with TRBD1 matching over 7 bases. The CDR3 consists of 15 residues. The V segment lost 4 bases and the J segment 4 bases; nucleotides outside the gene matches: 7. The germline gives CDR1 SGHRS, CDR2 YFSETQ. The CDR3 DNA follows: TGCGCCAGCAGCCTGAGACAGGGCTTTAATGAAAAACTGTTTTTT. Its protein product is CASSLRQGFNEKLFF. The whole variable domain, remainder taken from reference TRBV5-1 and TRBJ1-4, is KAGVTQTPRYLIKTRGQQVTLSCSPISGHRSVSWYQQTPGQGLQFLFEYFSETQRNKGNFPGRFSGRQFSNSRSEMNVSTLELGDSALYLCASSLRQGFNEKLFFGSGTQLSVL.

This chain joins TRBV27 and TRBJ2-1; 7 bases are shared with TRBD2. Germline-derived CDR1 and CDR2 are MNHEY and SMNVEV (reference sequence). J lost 3 bases, V lost 8 bases, and 10 bases had no gene match. This CDR3 is built from 15 residues. DNA of the CDR3: TGTGCCAGCGCCTCGGGGGACTACCTCTACAATGAGCAGTTCTTC. This sequence encodes CASASGDYLYNEQFF.

The chain joins TRBV4-2 to TRBJ2-7; the match to TRBD2 covers 16 bases. The germline V gene has CDR1 LGHNA and CDR2 YNFKEQ. After removal of 2 bases from V and 0 bases from J, the junction contained 7 bases not matched to a gene. This CDR3 is 19 amino acids long. CDR3 protein: CASSQTGTSGRGHSYEQYF. The CDR3 DNA sequence: TGTGCCAGCAGCCAAACCGGGACTAGCGGGAGGGGTCACTCCTACGAGCAGTACTTC.

The chain links TRBV6-5 to TRBJ1-2; 8 nucleotides line up with TRBD1. The V segment lost 0 bases and the J segment 7 bases; nucleotides outside the gene matches: 4. The germline V gene encodes CDR1 MNHEY and CDR2 SVGAGI. There are 14 residues in the CDR3. CDR3 region: CASSYSGQGAGYTF. The CDR3 nucleotides are TGTGCCAGCAGTTACTCTGGGCAGGGGGCTGGCTACACCTTC.

This chain uses TRBV9 with TRBJ2-2, with a possible D match to TRBD2 (5 bases). V was shortened by 1 base and J by 0 bases, with 7 bases between the two germline ends. Germline loops: CDR1 SGDLS, CDR2 YYNGEE. This CDR3 contains 15 residues. In DNA, the CDR3 is TGTGCCAGCAGCGTAAGAGGGACGAACACCGGGGAGCTGTTTTTT. Protein product: CASSVRGTNTGELFF.

This chain links TRBV9 with TRBJ2-7; 9 positions agree with TRBD2. Germline V gives CDR1 SGDLS, CDR2 YYNGEE. There are 15 residues in the CDR3. V lost 0 bases, J lost 2 bases, and 3 bases stayed unmatched. The CDR3 protein is CASSVASGETYEQYF. DNA for the CDR3: TGTGCCAGCAGCGTAGCTAGCGGGGAAACCTACGAGCAGTACTTC.

The V gene is TRBV19, the J gene TRBJ2-3, with 7 positions matching TRBD1. Unmatched junction bases numbered 11, after V lost 5 bases and J lost 3 bases. Germline V gene sequence: CDR1 LNHDA, CDR2 SQIVND (reference sequence). This CDR3 spans 16 amino acids. The CDR3 loop is CASSVTGAQVTDTQYF. The CDR3 DNA sequence: TGTGCCAGTAGTGTTACAGGGGCCCAGGTTACAGATACGCAGTATTTT.

This clone was recorded a few times. The chain combines TRBV28 with TRBJ2-1; TRBD1 matches at 10 bases. The CDR3 consists of 15 residues. Losses at the gene ends were 7 bases for V and 8 bases for J; bases not matched to a gene: 11. Germline loops: CDR1 MDHEN, CDR2 SYDVKM. CDR3 DNA: TGTGCCAGCAATCCAGGGGGGACAGGGGTTTATGAGCAGTTCTTC. Amino acids: CASNPGGTGVYEQFF.

This chain links TRBV7-6 with TRBJ1-5; 7 bases map to TRBD1. After removal of 5 bases from V and 8 bases from J, the junction contained 15 bases not matched to a gene. The length of the CDR3 is 16 residues. Germline CDR1 and CDR2: SGHVS and FNYEAQ. CDR3 protein: CASSLGQSAGGEPQHF. In nucleotides, the CDR3 is TGTGCCAGCAGCCTGGGACAGTCTGCCGGGGGGGAGCCCCAGCATTTT.

This rearrangement joins TRBV11-3 to TRBJ2-5, with no clear D. Germline V CDR1 and CDR2: SGHNT, YENEEA. The CDR3 runs 15 residues. With 1 base removed from V and 2 bases from J, the gap between germline ends came to 11 bases. This chain's CDR3 is CASSLGGDSQETQYF. CDR3 bases: TGTGCCAGCAGCTTAGGTGGAGATAGTCAAGAGACCCAGTACTTC.

This chain links TRBV5-1 with TRBJ1-2; D gene unclear. The V end lost 3 bases, the J end lost 5 bases, and 17 bases lay between the germline ends. Germline V CDR1 and CDR2: SGHRS, YFSETQ. The CDR3 is 15 residues long. The CDR3 sequence is CASSSGGGWLYGYTF. The CDR3, as DNA: TGCGCCAGCAGCTCCGGTGGAGGCTGGCTATATGGCTACACCTTC.

The V gene is TRBV19, the J gene TRBJ2-5; 10 bases are a match to TRBD1. The CDR3 length is 15 residues. Germline CDR1 LNHDA, CDR2 SQIVND (reference sequence). J was trimmed by 4 bases and V by 5 bases; bases with no gene match: 7. CDR3 sequence: CASSARQGAAETQYF. DNA for the CDR3: TGTGCCAGTAGTGCCAGACAGGGGGCGGCAGAGACCCAGTACTTC.